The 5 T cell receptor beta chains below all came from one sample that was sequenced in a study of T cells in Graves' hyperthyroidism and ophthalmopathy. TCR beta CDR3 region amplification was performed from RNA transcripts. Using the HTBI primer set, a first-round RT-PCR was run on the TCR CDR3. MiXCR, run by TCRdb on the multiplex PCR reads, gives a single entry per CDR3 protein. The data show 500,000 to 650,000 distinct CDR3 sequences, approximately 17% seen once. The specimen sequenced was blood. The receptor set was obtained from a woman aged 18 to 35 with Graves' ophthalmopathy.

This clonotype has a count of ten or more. CDR3 DNA sequence: TGCGCCAGCAGCTCAGGACAGGGCGGGCAGCCCCAGCATTTT. Protein product: CASSSGQGGQPQHF. The chain uses TRBV5-1 and TRBJ1-5, with 8 bases matching TRBD1. V shed 3 bases and J 7 bases; nucleotides not matched to a gene: 6. This CDR3 has 14 residues. Germline assignment: CDR1 SGHRS and CDR2 YFSETQ.

CDR3 sequence (DNA): TGTGCCAGCAGTTACCCCCCCCTGATGCAGGGGGCCCGCAATCAGCCCCAGCATTTT. Amino acid sequence: CASSYPPLMQGARNQPQHF. V gene TRBV28 combines with J gene TRBJ1-5; TRBD1 aligns across 8 bases. The CDR3 runs 19 residues. The V and J ends lost 4 bases and 2 bases, in that order; junction bases with no gene match: 16. CDR1 is MDHEN, CDR2 SYDVKM, per germline.

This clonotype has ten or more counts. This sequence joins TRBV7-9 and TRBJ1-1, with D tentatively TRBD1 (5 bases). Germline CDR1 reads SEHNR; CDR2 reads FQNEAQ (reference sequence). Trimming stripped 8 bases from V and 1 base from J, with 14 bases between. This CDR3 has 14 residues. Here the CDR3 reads CASGGGPENTEAFF. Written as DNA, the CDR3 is TGTGCCAGCGGGGGAGGGCCTGAGAACACTGAAGCTTTCTTT.

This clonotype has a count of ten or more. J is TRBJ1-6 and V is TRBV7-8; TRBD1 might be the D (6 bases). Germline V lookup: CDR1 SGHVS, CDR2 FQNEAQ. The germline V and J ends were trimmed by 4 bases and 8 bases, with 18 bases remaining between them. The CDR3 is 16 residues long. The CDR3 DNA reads TGTGCCAGCAGCTCGGAGTTTCGGGACACTTATTCACCCCTCCACTTT. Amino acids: CASSSEFRDTYSPLHF.

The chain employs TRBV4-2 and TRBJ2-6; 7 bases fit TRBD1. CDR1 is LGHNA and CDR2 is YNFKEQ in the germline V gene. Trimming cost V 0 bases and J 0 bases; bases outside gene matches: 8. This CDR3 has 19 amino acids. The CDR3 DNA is TGTGCCAGCAGCCAAGATCCGGGACAGACCAGCTCTGGGGCCAACGTCCTGACTTTC. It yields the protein CASSQDPGQTSSGANVLTF.